The 22 T cell receptor beta chains listed next were all sequenced from one sample in a study of T cells in Graves' hyperthyroidism and ophthalmopathy (dated by TCRdb to between 2019 and 2020). Library creation used multiplex PCR. These reads were obtained on an Illumina HiSeq 2000. The TCR beta CDR3 regions were amplified from the RNA transcripts. For the first round of RT-PCR on the TCR CDR3, the HTBI primer set was used together with the Qiagen OneStep RT-PCR kit. Using fastp trimming at Q25 and MiXCR clonotype assembly, TCRdb reanalyzed the public sequencing data and kept in-frame beta chains. When rows share a CDR3 protein, they turn into one entry using the most common DNA and genes. A total of 92,000 or so distinct CDR3 sequences appear in this sample, 51% of them only once. Roughly a quarter of the sample is in the top ten clones. Sequenced: blood. The origin of the receptors is a woman aged 40-49 years with Graves' hyperthyroidism.

On this clonotype: This could be a read error, since a much larger clone is one nucleotide away. V gene TRBV14 combines with J gene TRBJ1-1; D possibly corresponds to TRBD1 (5 bases). Trimming cost V 3 bases and J 8 bases, with 13 bases left between them. In germline, CDR1 is SGHDN, CDR2 FVKESK. This CDR3 spans 13 amino acids. CDR3 bases: TGTGCCAGCAGCCAGTCCCAGGGCGTAGAAGCTTTCTTT. This gives the protein CASSQSQGVEAFF.

The genes are TRBV10-3 and TRBJ2-2; D tentatively fits TRBD1 or TRBD2 (5 bases each). The V and J ends lost 5 bases and 13 bases respectively, with 8 bases between them. This CDR3 comprises 10 residues. Germline-derived CDR1 and CDR2 are ENHRY and SYGVKD. The CDR3 DNA sequence: TGTGCCATCAGTACAGGAGGGCTGTTTTTT. Residues: CAISTGGLFF.

As for this clonotype: This may be a read error: a much more frequent sequence differs by one nucleotide. The CDR3 end shows no conserved phenylalanine or tryptophan, and so a read error is likely. The V gene is TRBV20-1, the J gene TRBJ2-2, with a tentative D call TRBD2 (7 bases). Deletions cut 3 bases from V and 7 bases from J, with 24 bases between. There are 17 residues in the CDR3. Germline values: CDR1 DFQATT, CDR2 SNEGSKA (reference sequence). The CDR3 sequence is CSASGRASGTSGGELFL. CDR3 nucleotides: TGCAGTGCTAGTGGCCGGGCAAGCGGGACATCAGGCGGGGAGCTGTTTCTT.

This clonotype was picked up a small number of times. V and J are TRBV6-1 and TRBJ2-7; the match to TRBD2 covers 12 bases. CDR1 MNHNS and CDR2 SASEGT come from the germline V gene. V was clipped by 11 bases and J by 3 bases; unmatched bases: 8. This CDR3 is built from 14 residues. The CDR3, as DNA: TGTGCCGCAGGGGCTAGCGGGAGGGTCTACGAGCAGTACTTC. It encodes CAAGASGRVYEQYF.

The sample holds one count of this clonotype. A junction end diverges from the germline sequence, so it may reflect a read error. The rearrangement uses TRBV11-2 and TRBJ2-6, with D perhaps TRBD2 (7 bases). Germline loops: CDR1 SGHAT, CDR2 FQNNGV. The CDR3 runs to 12 residues. The CDR3 spells CASTRGGYTEAF. CDR3 DNA: TGTGCCAGCACAAGGGGGGGCTACACTGAAGCTTTC.

Comments on this clonotype: Germline and junction disagree at one end, which may indicate a read error. CDR3 nucleotide sequence: TGCAGCGTTGAAGGAAGGGCCGGGGGGCTGGTTTTT. Its protein is CSVEGRAGGLVF. The chain is built from TRBV29-1 and TRBJ2-2, with D possibly matching TRBD2 (7 bases). Per the germline V gene, CDR1 is SQVTM and CDR2 is ANQGSEA. The length of the CDR3 is 12 residues.

This clonotype was detected ten times or more. This rearrangement joins TRBV5-1 to TRBJ1-1, with 9 bases that match TRBD1. Germline V lookup: CDR1 SGHRS, CDR2 YFSETQ. J gave up 3 bases and V 4 bases, and 4 bases lay outside the gene matches. This CDR3 region has 14 residues. The CDR3: CASSQGQGDTEAFF. The CDR3 DNA is TGCGCCAGCAGCCAGGGACAGGGCGACACTGAAGCTTTCTTT.

This chain connects TRBV2 to TRBJ2-5; D is perhaps TRBD1 (8 bases). Germline V CDR1 and CDR2: SNHLY, FYNNEI. V lost 6 bases and J 9 bases, leaving 29 bases between the germline ends. The CDR3 length is 17 residues. The CDR3 region has the DNA TGTGCCAGCAGCCAAGATATCCAGGACAGGGAGGGGGAGGCCCAGTACTTC. This translates into CASSQDIQDREGEAQYF. The variable domain in full, with the rest retrieved from reference TRBV2 and TRBJ2-5, is EPEVTQTPSHQVTQMGQEVILRCVPISNHLYFYWYRQILGQKVEFLVSFYNNEISEKSEIFDDQFSVERPDGSNFTLKIRSTKLEDSAMYFCASSQDIQDREGEAQYFGPGTRLLVL.

This clonotype was counted at least ten times. The chain joins TRBV6-5 to TRBJ2-7, with a possible D match to TRBD2 (6 bases). CDR1 is MNHEY and CDR2 is SVGAGI in the germline V gene. The germline V and J ends were trimmed by 8 bases and 0 bases, with 8 bases remaining between them. The CDR3 consists of 12 residues. As DNA, the CDR3 is TGTGCCAGCTCGGGAGCCTCCTACGAGCAGTACTTC. Translating gives CASSGASYEQYF.

This clonotype appeared a few times. This rearrangement joins TRBV15 to TRBJ1-4; TRBD1 aligns across 9 bases. CDR3 length equals 16 residues. J gave up 2 bases and V 5 bases, and 6 bases lay outside the gene matches. CDR1 is LNHNV, CDR2 YYDKDF, per germline (reference sequence). CDR3 residues: CATSVGTGGTNEKLFF. The CDR3 DNA reads TGTGCCACCAGCGTAGGAACAGGGGGCACTAATGAAAAACTGTTTTTT. Looking up the rest from reference TRBV15 and TRBJ1-4 gives the full variable domain: DAMVIQNPRYQVTQFGKPVTLSCSQTLNHNVMYWYQQKSSQAPKLLFHYYDKDFNNEADTPDNFQSRRPNTSFCFLDIRSPGLGDTAMYLCATSVGTGGTNEKLFFGSGTQLSVL.

The chain is built from TRBV10-3 and TRBJ1-2, with D possibly being TRBD1 (5 bases). V shed 5 bases and J shed 2 bases, with 12 bases lying between them. CDR1 and CDR2 from the germline V gene are ENHRY and SYGVKD. The CDR3 sequence is 14 residues long. The CDR3 region has the DNA TGTGCCATCAGTCCGTGGGGGAGGAACTATGGCTACACCTTC. It specifies CAISPWGRNYGYTF.

About this clonotype itself: The junction does not match germline at one end; this may be a read error. V is TRBV29-1 and J is TRBJ1-4; the match to TRBD1 covers 9 bases. The length of the CDR3 is 12 residues. Germline V CDR1 and CDR2: SQVTM, ANQGSEA. The CDR3 here is CSSGQGGEKPFF. The CDR3 coding sequence is TGCAGCTCGGGACAGGGCGGTGAAAAACCGTTTTTT.

The J gene is TRBJ1-2, the V gene TRBV15, with D possibly matching TRBD1 (6 bases). V was shortened by 3 bases and J by 4 bases, with 24 bases between the two germline ends. CDR3 length equals 18 residues. The V gene's germline CDR1 is LNHNV and CDR2 YYDKDF (reference sequence). This CDR3 is CATSSNLGGGPWGYGYTF. DNA for the CDR3: TGTGCCACCAGCAGTAACCTGGGCGGGGGCCCTTGGGGCTATGGCTACACCTTC.

CDR3 sequence (DNA): TGTGCCAGCAGCACAACCCCGGACAGCAATCAGCCCCAGCATTTT. Encoded protein: CASSTTPDSNQPQHF. This rearrangement joins TRBV7-9 to TRBJ1-5; no definite D call. This CDR3 comprises 15 residues. V was cut by 5 bases and J by 1 base, with 12 bases left in between. The germline V gene encodes CDR1 SEHNR and CDR2 FQNEAQ (reference sequence).

This CDR3 reads CSVERDRGPVNTEAFF. Here the CDR3 DNA reads TGCAGCGTTGAACGGGACAGGGGCCCAGTGAACACTGAAGCTTTCTTT. The chain couples TRBV29-1 to TRBJ1-1; 10 bases are shared with TRBD1. This CDR3 contains 16 residues. The V gene end was trimmed by 2 bases and the J gene end by 0 bases; junction bases not matched to a gene: 6. Germline loops: CDR1 SQVTM, CDR2 ANQGSEA.

About this clonotype: It may be a read error: a sequence one base away is much more abundant. The J gene is TRBJ2-2, the V gene TRBV12-3 or TRBV12-4; 10 bases map to TRBD2. This CDR3 contains 17 residues. The DNA for the CDR3 is TGTGCCAGCAGTCGGGGACTAGCGTCCGCGAACTCCGGGGAGCTGTTTTTT. Protein: CASSRGLASANSGELFF.

The chain has TRBV2 and TRBJ2-3; 13 nucleotides match TRBD2. V shed 2 bases and J 6 bases; nucleotides not matched to a gene: 5. The CDR3 has 16 amino acids. Germline V CDR1 and CDR2: SNHLY, FYNNEI. As DNA, the CDR3 is TGTGCCAGCAGTGAAATAGGACTAGCGGGAGAGGATACGCAGTATTTT. Its protein product is CASSEIGLAGEDTQYF.

This clonotype was recorded many times. The chain has TRBV13 and TRBJ1-5; 7 nucleotides line up with TRBD1. The CDR3 has 14 residues. V lost 4 bases, J lost 3 bases, and 3 bases stayed unmatched. Germline CDR1 PRHDT, CDR2 FYEKMQ (reference sequence). For the CDR3, the DNA is TGTGCCAGCAGCTCGACAGGGTACAATCAGCCCCAGCATTTT. It specifies CASSSTGYNQPQHF.

The rearrangement uses TRBV25-1 and TRBJ1-6, with a weak D call TRBD1 (5 bases). The CDR3 has 14 residues. Trimming shortened V by 0 bases and J by 8 bases, and 8 bases separated the two germline ends. CDR1 is MGHDK, CDR2 SYGVNS, per germline. For the CDR3, the DNA is TGTGCCAGCAGTGAATATGACAGAGATTCACCCCTCCACTTT. Translating gives CASSEYDRDSPLHF. The full variable domain, rest sourced from reference TRBV25-1 and TRBJ1-6, is EADIYQTPRYLVIGTGKKITLECSQTMGHDKMYWYQQDPGMELHLIHYSYGVNSTEKGDLSSESTVSRIRTEHFPLTLESARPSHTSQYLCASSEYDRDSPLHFGNGTRLTVT.

The rearrangement joins TRBV7-8 to TRBJ2-7, with a possible D match to TRBD2 (6 bases). V lost 1 base and J 2 bases, leaving 12 bases between the germline ends. There are 15 residues in the CDR3. CDR1 is SGHVS and CDR2 is FQNEAQ in the germline V gene. CDR3 sequence reads: CASSLDGRGTYEQYF. The CDR3 nucleotides are TGTGCCAGCAGCTTAGACGGGAGAGGGACCTACGAGCAGTACTTC.

The rearrangement joins TRBV20-1 to TRBJ2-3; 8 bases align to TRBD1. Per germline, CDR1 DFQATT and CDR2 SNEGSKA (reference sequence). Unmatched junction bases numbered 5, after V lost 3 bases and J lost 0 bases. This CDR3 contains 15 residues. In DNA form, the CDR3 reads TGCAGTGCTAGTAAGTGGGACAGGAGCACAGATACGCAGTATTTT. Its protein is CSASKWDRSTDTQYF.

This clonotype has ten or more counts. The genes are TRBV9 and TRBJ1-5; D not certain. Germline V lookup: CDR1 SGDLS, CDR2 YYNGEE. Trimming removed 0 bases at V and 5 bases at J, with 9 bases between. The CDR3 is made up of 14 amino acids. The CDR3 nucleotides read TGTGCCAGCAGCGTAGGGGGTGCGTATCAGCCCCAGCATTTT. Translated: CASSVGGAYQPQHF.